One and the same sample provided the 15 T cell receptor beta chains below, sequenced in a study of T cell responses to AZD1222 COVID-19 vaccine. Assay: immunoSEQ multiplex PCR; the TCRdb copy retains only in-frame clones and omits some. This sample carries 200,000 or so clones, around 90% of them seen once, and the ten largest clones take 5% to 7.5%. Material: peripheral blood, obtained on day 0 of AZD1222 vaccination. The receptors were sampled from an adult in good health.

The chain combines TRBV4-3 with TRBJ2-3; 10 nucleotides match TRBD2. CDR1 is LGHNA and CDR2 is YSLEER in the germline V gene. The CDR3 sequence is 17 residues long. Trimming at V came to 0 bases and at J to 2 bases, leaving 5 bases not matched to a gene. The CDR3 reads CASSQDTGTSATDTQYF. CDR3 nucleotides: TGCGCCAGCAGCCAAGATACCGGGACTAGCGCCACAGATACGCAGTATTTT.

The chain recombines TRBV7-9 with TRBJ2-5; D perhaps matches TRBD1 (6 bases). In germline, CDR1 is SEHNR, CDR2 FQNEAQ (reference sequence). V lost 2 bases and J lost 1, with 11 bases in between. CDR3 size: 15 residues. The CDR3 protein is CASSLTGLIQETQYF. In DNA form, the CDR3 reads TGTGCCAGCAGCTTAACAGGGCTCATCCAAGAGACCCAGTACTTC.

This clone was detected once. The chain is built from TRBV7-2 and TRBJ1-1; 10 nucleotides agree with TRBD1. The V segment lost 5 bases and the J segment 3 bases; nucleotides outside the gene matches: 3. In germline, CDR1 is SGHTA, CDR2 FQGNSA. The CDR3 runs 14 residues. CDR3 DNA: TGTGCCAGCAGCCGGACAGGGGGAGACACTGAAGCTTTCTTT. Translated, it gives CASSRTGGDTEAFF.

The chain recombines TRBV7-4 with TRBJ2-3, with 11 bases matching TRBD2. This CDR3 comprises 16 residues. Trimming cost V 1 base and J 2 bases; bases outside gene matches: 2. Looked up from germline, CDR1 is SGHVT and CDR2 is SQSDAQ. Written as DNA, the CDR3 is TGTGCCAGCAGCTTAGTAGCGGGAGGGCACACAGATACGCAGTATTTT. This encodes CASSLVAGGHTDTQYF.

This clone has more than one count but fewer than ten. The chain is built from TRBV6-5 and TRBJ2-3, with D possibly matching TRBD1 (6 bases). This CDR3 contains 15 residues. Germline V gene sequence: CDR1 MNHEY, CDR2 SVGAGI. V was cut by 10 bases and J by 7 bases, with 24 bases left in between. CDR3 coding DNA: TGTGCCACCACCCAAAACTGGGCGGACAGTAATACGCAGTATTTT. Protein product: CATTQNWADSNTQYF.

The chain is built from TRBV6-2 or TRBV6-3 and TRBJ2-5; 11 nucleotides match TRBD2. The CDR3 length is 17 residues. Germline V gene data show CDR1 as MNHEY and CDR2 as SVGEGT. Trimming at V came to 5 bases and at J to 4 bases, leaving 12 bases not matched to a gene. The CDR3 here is CASSRSRLAGGVETQYF. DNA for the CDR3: TGTGCCAGCAGTAGATCGAGGCTAGCGGGAGGCGTAGAGACCCAGTACTTC.

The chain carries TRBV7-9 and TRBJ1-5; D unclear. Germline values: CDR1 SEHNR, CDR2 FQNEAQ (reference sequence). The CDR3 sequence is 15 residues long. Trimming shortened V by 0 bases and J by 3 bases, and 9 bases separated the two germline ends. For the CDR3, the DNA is TGTGCCAGCAGCTTAGCGACCGTTTACAATCAGCCCCAGCATTTT. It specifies CASSLATVYNQPQHF.

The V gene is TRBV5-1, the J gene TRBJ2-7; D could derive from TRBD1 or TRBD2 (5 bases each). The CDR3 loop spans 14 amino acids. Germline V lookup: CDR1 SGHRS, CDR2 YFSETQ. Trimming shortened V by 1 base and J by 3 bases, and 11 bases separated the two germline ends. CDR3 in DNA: TGCGCCAGCAGCTTGAGTCGGGGCCTCTACGAGCAGTACTTC. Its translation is CASSLSRGLYEQYF.

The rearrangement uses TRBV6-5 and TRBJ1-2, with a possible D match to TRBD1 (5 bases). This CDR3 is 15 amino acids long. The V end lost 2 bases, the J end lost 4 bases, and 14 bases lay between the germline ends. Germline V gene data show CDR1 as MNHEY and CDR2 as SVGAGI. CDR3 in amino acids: CASSYAQGGGYGYTF. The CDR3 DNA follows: TGTGCCAGCAGTTACGCCCAGGGAGGAGGCTATGGCTACACCTTC.

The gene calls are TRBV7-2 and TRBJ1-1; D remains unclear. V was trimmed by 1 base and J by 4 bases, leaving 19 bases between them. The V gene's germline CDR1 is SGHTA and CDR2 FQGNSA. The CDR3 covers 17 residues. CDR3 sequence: CASSLGSGRIRGTEAFF. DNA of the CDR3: TGTGCCAGCAGCTTAGGCAGCGGGCGGATTCGAGGCACTGAAGCTTTCTTT.

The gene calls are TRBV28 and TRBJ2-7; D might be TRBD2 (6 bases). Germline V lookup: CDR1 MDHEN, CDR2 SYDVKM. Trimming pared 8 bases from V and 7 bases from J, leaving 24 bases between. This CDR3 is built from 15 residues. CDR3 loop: CASRLISGLGGEQYF. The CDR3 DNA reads TGTGCCAGCCGCCTCATATCAGGGTTGGGGGGTGAGCAGTACTTC.

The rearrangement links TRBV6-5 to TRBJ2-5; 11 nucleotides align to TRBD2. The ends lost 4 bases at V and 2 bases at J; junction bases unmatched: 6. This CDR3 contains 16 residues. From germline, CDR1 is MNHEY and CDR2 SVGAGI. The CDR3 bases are TGTGCCAGCAGTTCGGGGGGACTAGCGGTGCAAGAGACCCAGTACTTC. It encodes CASSSGGLAVQETQYF.

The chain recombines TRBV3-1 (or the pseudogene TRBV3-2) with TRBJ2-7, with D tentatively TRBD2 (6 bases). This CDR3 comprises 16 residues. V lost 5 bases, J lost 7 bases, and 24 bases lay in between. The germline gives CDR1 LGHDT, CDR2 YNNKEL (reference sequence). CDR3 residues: CASSNGRGLRESEQYF. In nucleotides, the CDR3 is TGTGCCAGCAGCAACGGCCGGGGACTCCGAGAGTCGGAGCAGTACTTC.

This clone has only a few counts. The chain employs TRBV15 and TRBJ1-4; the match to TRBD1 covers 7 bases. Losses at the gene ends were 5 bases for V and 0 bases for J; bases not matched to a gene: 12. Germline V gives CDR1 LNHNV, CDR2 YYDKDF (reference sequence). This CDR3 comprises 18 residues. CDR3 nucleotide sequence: TGTGCCACCAGCCGACTCCCGGGACAGCTTGCAACTAATGAAAAACTGTTTTTT. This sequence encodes CATSRLPGQLATNEKLFF.

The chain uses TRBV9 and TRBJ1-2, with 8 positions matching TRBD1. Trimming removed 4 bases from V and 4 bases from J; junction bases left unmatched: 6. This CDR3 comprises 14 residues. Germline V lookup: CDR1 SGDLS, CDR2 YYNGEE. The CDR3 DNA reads TGTGCCAGCAGCCTCGCAGGGACAGGCTATGGCTACACCTTC. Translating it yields CASSLAGTGYGYTF.